The rows below give T cell receptor beta chains drawn from one sample of a study of early T cells in non-severe SARS-CoV-2 infection. TCRdb processed the 5' RACE reads anew with MiXCR; each CDR3 protein has one entry. The sample has fewer than 60,000 distinct CDR3 sequences, around 4.6% seen once. Sequencing input: whole blood. These receptors all come from an adult who was a healthcare worker with PCR-confirmed SARS-CoV-2 infection or an uninfected control (not recorded which). Both conserved end residues are part of each CDR3. The D gene is left open where the match is weak. For some rows the clone size is stated as once, few or many, or as a class when expanded; others skip it.

>TRBV10-1|TRBJ2-3|NA|many
TGCGCCAGCAGTGAGTCGAGTGATACGCAGTATTTT
CASSESSDTQYF
>TRBV3-1|TRBJ2-1|NA|NA
TGTGCCAGCAGCCAAGGGGGGGTCAGCTCCTACAATGAGCAGTTCTTC
CASSQGGVSSYNEQFF
>TRBV20-1|TRBJ1-5|NA|many
TGCAGTGCTCGAAACCAGGGAACGGGGCGTGGCAATCAGCCCCAGCATTTT
CSARNQGTGRGNQPQHF
>TRBV10-3|TRBJ2-1|TRBD2|many
TGTGCCATTAGTACTAGCGGGAGTAGGAATGAGCAGTTCTTC
CAISTSGSRNEQFF
>TRBV10-3|TRBJ1-1|NA|many
TGTGCCATCAGTGCCACGATGGGGAATAGGGCTGAAGCTTTCTTT
CAISATMGNRAEAFF
>TRBV20-1|TRBJ2-3|NA|many
TGCAGTGCTAGATCCCCGGCCACAGATACGCAGTATTTT
CSARSPATDTQYF
>TRBV10-3|TRBJ2-1|TRBD2|many
TGTGCCATCAGTGCCAGCGCGTCAACTAGCGGGGGGAGATACAATGAGCAGTTCTTC
CAISASASTSGGRYNEQFF
>TRBV20-1|TRBJ2-5|NA|NA
TGCAGTGCTAGAGTTCTAGGCAACCAAGAGACCCAGTACTTC
CSARVLGNQETQYF
>TRBV20-1|TRBJ1-6|NA|many
TGCAGTGCTAGAGACATAAATTCGGGGTCACCCCTCCACTTT
CSARDINSGSPLHF
>TRBV30|TRBJ2-7|NA|many
TGTGCCTGGAGTCGGGGTTTCGAGCAGTACTTC
CAWSRGFEQYF
>TRBV7-9|TRBJ2-2|NA|many
TGTGCCAGCAGCCCCACTTTCGAGGAGCTGTTTTTT
CASSPTFEELFF
>TRBV5-4|TRBJ2-7|TRBD2|NA
TGTGCCAGCAGCTTGGACCCAGGGACTAGCGGGGCCGAGCAGTACTTC
CASSLDPGTSGAEQYF
>TRBV5-6|TRBJ2-5|TRBD2|few
TGTGCCAGCAGCTACTCCGGGACTAGCGGGTGGAAGACCCAGTACTTC
CASSYSGTSGWKTQYF
>TRBV14|TRBJ1-5|NA|many
TGTGCCAGCAGCCGGACACAAAATCAGCCCCAGCATTTT
CASSRTQNQPQHF
>TRBV29-1|TRBJ1-1|NA|many
TGCAGCGTTGAAGGACGGCAGGGGCTCAACACTGAAGCTTTCTTT
CSVEGRQGLNTEAFF
>TRBV7-3|TRBJ2-2|NA|many
TGTGCCAGCAGCCCCAAGGACAGGAACACCGGGGAGCTGTTTTTT
CASSPKDRNTGELFF
>TRBV20-1|TRBJ2-1|TRBD2|many
TGCAGTGCGTTCGGGAGGGCCTTAAATGAGCAGTTCTTC
CSAFGRALNEQFF
>TRBV11-3|TRBJ2-1|TRBD1|NA
TGTGCCAGCAATCGGGGACAGGGGGCGAATGAGCAGTTCTTC
CASNRGQGANEQFF
>TRBV4-3|TRBJ2-1|NA|many
TGCGCCAGCAGCCAAGTCGCCAAGGCCGGAGTCAATGAGCAGTTCTTC
CASSQVAKAGVNEQFF
>TRBV5-1|TRBJ2-3|TRBD2|many
TGCGCCAGCAGCTTGGCCCTCCTAGCGGGGGGGCTGGGGACAGATACGCAGTATTTT
CASSLALLAGGLGTDTQYF
>TRBV15|TRBJ1-1|TRBD1|many
TGTGCCACCAGCAGATCTCCGGGACAGAAAGAAGCTTTCTTT
CATSRSPGQKEAFF
>TRBV7-9|TRBJ2-7|TRBD2|NA
TGTGCCAGCAGCTTAGAAGCGGGAGGGCCGAACGAGCAGTACTTC
CASSLEAGGPNEQYF
>TRBV20-1|TRBJ1-1|NA|NA
TGCAGTGCTGGAGCGACAGGACAGAACACTGAAGCTTTCTTT
CSAGATGQNTEAFF
>TRBV15|TRBJ1-3|TRBD1|many
TGTGCCACCAGCAGAGCCCCCTACAGGGGCTCTGGAAACACCATATATTTT
CATSRAPYRGSGNTIYF
>TRBV19|TRBJ1-1|TRBD1|NA
TGTGCCAGCCCACAGGGGAGAAGGAATCGGGGCACTGAAGCTTTCTTT
CASPQGRRNRGTEAFF
>TRBV7-9|TRBJ2-1|TRBD2|many
TGTGCCAGCAGCTCTAGCATTGGCGGGAGAACCTACAATGAGCAGTTCTTC
CASSSSIGGRTYNEQFF
>TRBV12-3/TRBV12-4|TRBJ1-1|TRBD1|NA
TGTGCCAGCAGCCCGGGACAGGGGCACTTGGGGGCTTTCTTT
CASSPGQGHLGAFF
>TRBV30|TRBJ2-1|TRBD2|many
TGTGCCTGGAGTTGGGGACTAGCGGGGCCGGGTGAGCAGTTCTTC
CAWSWGLAGPGEQFF
>TRBV7-6|TRBJ1-4|NA|many
TGTGCCAGCAGCGTAGAAATGGGGAATAATGAAAAACTGTTTTTT
CASSVEMGNNEKLFF
>TRBV20-1|TRBJ2-3|NA|many
TGCAGTGCTCTCGCCAACTTTGGGGGACACACAGATACGCAGTATTTT
CSALANFGGHTDTQYF
>TRBV19|TRBJ1-2|TRBD1|many
TGTGCCAGTAGTCGGGTCTTTGGAAACGACAGGGCCTATGGCTACACCTTC
CASSRVFGNDRAYGYTF
>TRBV21-1|TRBJ2-1|NA|many
TGTGCCGGAACCGGGTCCCGACGCCAATATGAGCAGTTCTTC
CAGTGSRRQYEQFF
>TRBV6-5|TRBJ1-1|NA|many
TGTGCCAGCAGCCGCCGCAGGGATATGAACACTGAAGCTTTCTTT
CASSRRRDMNTEAFF
>TRBV27|TRBJ1-2|NA|many
TGTGCCAGCAGTTTAGGAGGGTTCGGCTACACCTTC
CASSLGGFGYTF
>TRBV5-1|TRBJ2-7|NA|many
TGCGCCAGCAGTGGGTTAAACTCCTACGAGCAGTACTTC
CASSGLNSYEQYF
>TRBV20-1|TRBJ2-7|NA|many
TGCAGTGCATTGGGCACGGAGTCCTACGAGCAGTACTTC
CSALGTESYEQYF
>TRBV7-9|TRBJ2-7|TRBD2|many
TGTGCCAGCAGCTCCGGACTAGCGGGGGTTATGAGCTCCTACGAGCAGTACTTC
CASSSGLAGVMSSYEQYF
>TRBV3-1|TRBJ2-3|NA|many
TGTGCCAGCAGCCGAATCCCTTCTCTCGTCACAGATACGCAGTATTTT
CASSRIPSLVTDTQYF
>TRBV13|TRBJ2-3|TRBD2|few
TGTGCCAGCAGCTTAGATGGCGGGGGGCTGGAGGATACGCAGTATTTT
CASSLDGGGLEDTQYF
>TRBV6-5|TRBJ2-1|TRBD2|many
TGTGCCAGCAGACCCGGACTAGCGAGGCCCAATGAGCAGTTCTTC
CASRPGLARPNEQFF
>TRBV7-9|TRBJ1-2|NA|many
TGTGCCAGCAGCCCTAACCCTGGCTTGCCCTTTAACTATGGCTACACCTTC
CASSPNPGLPFNYGYTF
>TRBV18|TRBJ1-1|NA|many
TGTGCCAGCTCACCACCGTTAACGCGTCGGCAAGCTTTCTTT
CASSPPLTRRQAFF
>TRBV6-6|TRBJ2-1|TRBD2|many
TGTGCCAGCAGTTACCGGGCTAGCGGGGGTGTGGATGAGCAGTTCTTC
CASSYRASGGVDEQFF
>TRBV20-1|TRBJ2-7|TRBD2|many
TGCAGTGCACAACTAGCGGGAGGGCACTACGAGCAGTACTTC
CSAQLAGGHYEQYF
>TRBV20-1|TRBJ2-3|NA|many
TGCAGTGCTATCCCTTCGGTGGGATACACAGATACGCAGTATTTT
CSAIPSVGYTDTQYF
>TRBV25-1|TRBJ1-2|TRBD1|NA
TGTGCCAGCAATGAATCTGGAACAGGGGGCTTTAACTATGGCTACACCTTC
CASNESGTGGFNYGYTF
>TRBV20-1|TRBJ2-1|TRBD2|many
TGCAGTGCAGACGGACTAGCGGGACTGGGGGATGAGCAGTTCTTC
CSADGLAGLGDEQFF
>TRBV18|TRBJ1-6|NA|NA
TGTGCCAGCTCACCAGAGAAGGTGGGCTCACCCCTCCACTTT
CASSPEKVGSPLHF
>TRBV7-9|TRBJ2-3|TRBD1|many
TGTGCCAGCAGCTTAGGGGGACAGGGGCAAGATACGCAGTATTTT
CASSLGGQGQDTQYF
>TRBV9|TRBJ2-7|NA|many
TGTGCCAGCAGCGTAGACGGACGGTCCTACGAGCAGTACTTC
CASSVDGRSYEQYF
>TRBV4-2|TRBJ1-6|NA|many
TGTGCCAGCAGCCAAGAGGGAAGGGTGAATAATTCACCCCTCCACTTT
CASSQEGRVNNSPLHF
>TRBV10-3|TRBJ2-1|TRBD1|many
TGTGCCATTGCCCGGGACAGGGAACTGAGTGAGCAGTTCTTC
CAIARDRELSEQFF
>TRBV5-5|TRBJ2-7|TRBD1|many
TGTGCCAGCAGCTTCCGGACAGGGGACCACGAGCAGTACTTC
CASSFRTGDHEQYF
>TRBV6-1|TRBJ1-1|NA|medium-sized
TGTGCCAGCAGTGAAATGGGTGAAGCTTTCTTT
CASSEMGEAFF